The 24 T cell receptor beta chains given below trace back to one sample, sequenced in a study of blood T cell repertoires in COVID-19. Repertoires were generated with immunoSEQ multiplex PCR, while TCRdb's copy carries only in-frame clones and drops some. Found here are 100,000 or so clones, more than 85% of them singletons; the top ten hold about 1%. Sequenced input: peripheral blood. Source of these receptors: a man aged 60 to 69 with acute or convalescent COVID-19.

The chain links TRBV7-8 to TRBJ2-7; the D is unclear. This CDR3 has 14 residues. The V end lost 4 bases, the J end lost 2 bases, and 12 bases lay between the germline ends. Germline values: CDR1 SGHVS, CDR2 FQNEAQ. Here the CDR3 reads CASSSRLVPYEQYF. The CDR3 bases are TGTGCCAGCAGCTCCCGACTGGTGCCCTACGAGCAGTACTTC.

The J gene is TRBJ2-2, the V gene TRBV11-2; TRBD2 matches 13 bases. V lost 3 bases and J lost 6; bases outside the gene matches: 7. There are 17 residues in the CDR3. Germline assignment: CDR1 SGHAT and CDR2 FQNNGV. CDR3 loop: CASSFLRTSGRPGELFF. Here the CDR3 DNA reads TGTGCCAGCAGCTTTCTCCGGACTAGCGGGAGACCCGGGGAGCTGTTTTTT.

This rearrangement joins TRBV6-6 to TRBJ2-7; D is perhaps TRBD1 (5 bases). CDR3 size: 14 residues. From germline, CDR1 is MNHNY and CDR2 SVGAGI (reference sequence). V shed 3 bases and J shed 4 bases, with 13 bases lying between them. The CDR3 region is CASSYLQGIYEQYF. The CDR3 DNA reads TGTGCCAGCAGTTATCTGCAGGGAATATACGAGCAGTACTTC.

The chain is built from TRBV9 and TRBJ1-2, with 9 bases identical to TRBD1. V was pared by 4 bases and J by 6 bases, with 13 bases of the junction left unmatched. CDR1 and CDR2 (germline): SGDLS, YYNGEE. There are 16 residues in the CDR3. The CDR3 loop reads CASSPNTGGRINGYTF. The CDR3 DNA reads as TGTGCCAGCAGCCCGAATACAGGGGGCCGCATTAATGGCTACACCTTC.

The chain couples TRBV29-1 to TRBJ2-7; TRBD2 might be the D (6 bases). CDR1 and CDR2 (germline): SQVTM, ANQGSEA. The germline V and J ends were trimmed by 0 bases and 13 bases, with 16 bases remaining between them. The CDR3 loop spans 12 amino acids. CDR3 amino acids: CSVEEASGTRYV. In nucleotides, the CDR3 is TGCAGCGTTGAAGAGGCATCGGGGACTCGTTACGTC.

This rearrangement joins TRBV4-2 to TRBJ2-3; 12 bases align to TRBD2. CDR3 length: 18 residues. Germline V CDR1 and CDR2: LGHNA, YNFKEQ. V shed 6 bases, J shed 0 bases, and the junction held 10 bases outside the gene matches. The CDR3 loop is CASSRPGLAGTSTDTQYF. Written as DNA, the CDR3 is TGTGCCAGCAGTCGTCCGGGACTAGCGGGTACTAGCACAGATACGCAGTATTTT.

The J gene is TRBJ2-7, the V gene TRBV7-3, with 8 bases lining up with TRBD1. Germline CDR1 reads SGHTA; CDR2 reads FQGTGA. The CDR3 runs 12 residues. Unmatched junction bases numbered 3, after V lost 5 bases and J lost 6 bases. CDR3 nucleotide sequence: TGTGCCAGCAGCACACAGGGGGGCGAGCAGTACGTC. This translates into CASSTQGGEQYV.

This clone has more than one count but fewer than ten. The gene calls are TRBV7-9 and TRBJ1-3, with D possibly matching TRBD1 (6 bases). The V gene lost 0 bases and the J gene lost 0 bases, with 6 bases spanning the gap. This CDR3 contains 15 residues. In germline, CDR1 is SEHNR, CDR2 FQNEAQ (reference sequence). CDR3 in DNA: TGTGCCAGCAGCTTAGCGGGACACTCTGGAAACACCATATATTTT. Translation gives CASSLAGHSGNTIYF.

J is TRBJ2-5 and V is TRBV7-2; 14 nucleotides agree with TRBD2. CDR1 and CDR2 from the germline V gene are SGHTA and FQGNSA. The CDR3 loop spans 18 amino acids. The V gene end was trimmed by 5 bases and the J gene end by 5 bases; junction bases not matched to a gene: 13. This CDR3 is CASSRGTSGRRMGETQYF. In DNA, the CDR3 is TGTGCCAGCAGCAGGGGGACTAGCGGGAGACGCATGGGGGAGACCCAGTACTTC.

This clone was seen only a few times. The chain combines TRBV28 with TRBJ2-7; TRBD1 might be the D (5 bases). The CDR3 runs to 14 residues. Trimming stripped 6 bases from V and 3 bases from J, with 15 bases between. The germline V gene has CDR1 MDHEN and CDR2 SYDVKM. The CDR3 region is CASSNRLPHYEQYF. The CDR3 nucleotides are TGTGCCAGCAGCAACAGGCTGCCCCACTACGAGCAGTACTTC.

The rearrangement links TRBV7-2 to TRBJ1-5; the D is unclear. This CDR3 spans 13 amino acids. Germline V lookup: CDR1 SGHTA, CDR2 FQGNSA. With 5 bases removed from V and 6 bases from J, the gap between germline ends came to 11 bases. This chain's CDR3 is CASSREVTQPQHF. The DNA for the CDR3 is TGTGCCAGCAGCCGGGAGGTCACTCAGCCCCAGCATTTT.

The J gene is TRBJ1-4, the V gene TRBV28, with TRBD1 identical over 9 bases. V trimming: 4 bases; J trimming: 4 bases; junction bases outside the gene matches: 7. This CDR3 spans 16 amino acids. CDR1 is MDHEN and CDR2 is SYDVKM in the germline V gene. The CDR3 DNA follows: TGTGCCAGCAGTTCACCCGCGGGACAGGGTAATGAAAAACTGTTTTTT. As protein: CASSSPAGQGNEKLFF.

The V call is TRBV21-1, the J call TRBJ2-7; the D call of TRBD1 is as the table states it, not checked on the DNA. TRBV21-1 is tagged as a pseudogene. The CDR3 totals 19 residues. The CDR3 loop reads CASSNDPGTGPIPLYEQYF. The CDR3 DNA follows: TGTGCCAGCAGCAACGACCCCGGGACAGGGCCTATTCCCCTTTACGAGCAGTACTTC.

CDR3 protein: CAGQVASGRPQDTQYF. In nucleotides, the CDR3 is TGTGCTGGGCAGGTCGCTAGCGGGAGACCCCAAGATACGCAGTATTTT. The genes are TRBV30 and TRBJ2-3; 10 bases are a match to TRBD2. Germline V lookup: CDR1 GTSNPN, CDR2 SVGIG (reference sequence). This CDR3 comprises 16 residues.

The CDR3 is CASSKSCGPLFEQYV. The CDR3 bases are TGTGCCAGCAGCAAGTCGTGCGGGCCCCTCTTCGAGCAGTACGTC. The V and J genes are TRBV21-1 and TRBJ2-7; the table assigns TRBD2, which was not confirmed against the DNA. TRBV21-1 is an annotated pseudogene. This CDR3 contains 15 residues.

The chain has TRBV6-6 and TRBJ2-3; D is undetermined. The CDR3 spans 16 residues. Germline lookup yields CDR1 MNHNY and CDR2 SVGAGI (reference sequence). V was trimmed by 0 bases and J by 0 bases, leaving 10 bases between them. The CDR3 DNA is TGTGCCAGCAGTTACTCGCGTAGTACTAGCACAGATACGCAGTATTTT. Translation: CASSYSRSTSTDTQYF.

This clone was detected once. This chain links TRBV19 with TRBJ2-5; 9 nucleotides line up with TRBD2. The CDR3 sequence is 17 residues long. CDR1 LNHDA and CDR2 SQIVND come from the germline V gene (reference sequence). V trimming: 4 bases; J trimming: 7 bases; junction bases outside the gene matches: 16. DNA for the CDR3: TGTGCCAGTAGTAGGGGACAGATCCTAGCGGGACTGGGGACCCAGTACTTC. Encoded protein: CASSRGQILAGLGTQYF. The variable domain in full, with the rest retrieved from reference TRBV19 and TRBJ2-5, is DGGITQSPKYLFRKEGQNVTLSCEQNLNHDAMYWYRQDPGQGLRLIYYSQIVNDFQKGDIAEGYSVSREKKESFPLTVTSAQKNPTAFYLCASSRGQILAGLGTQYFGPGTRLLVL.

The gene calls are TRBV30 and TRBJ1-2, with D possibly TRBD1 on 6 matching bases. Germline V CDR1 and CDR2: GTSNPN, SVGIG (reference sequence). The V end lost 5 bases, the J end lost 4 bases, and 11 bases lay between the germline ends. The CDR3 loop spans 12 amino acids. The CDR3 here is CAWEAGVYGYTF. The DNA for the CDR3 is TGTGCCTGGGAAGCAGGGGTCTATGGCTACACCTTC. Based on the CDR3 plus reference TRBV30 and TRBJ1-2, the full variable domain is SQTIHQWPATLVQPVGSPLSLECTVEGTSNPNLYWYRQAAGRGLQLLFYSVGIGQISSEVPQNLSASRPQDRQFILSSKKLLLSDSGFYLCAWEAGVYGYTFGSGTRLTVV.

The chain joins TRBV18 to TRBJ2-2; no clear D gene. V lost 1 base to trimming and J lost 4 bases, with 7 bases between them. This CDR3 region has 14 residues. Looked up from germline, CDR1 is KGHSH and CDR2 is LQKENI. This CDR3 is CASSPLESTGELFF. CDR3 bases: TGTGCCAGCTCACCACTTGAGAGCACCGGGGAGCTGTTTTTT.

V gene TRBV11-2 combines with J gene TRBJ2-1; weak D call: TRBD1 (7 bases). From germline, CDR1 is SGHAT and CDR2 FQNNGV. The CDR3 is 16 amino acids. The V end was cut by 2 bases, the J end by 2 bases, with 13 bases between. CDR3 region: CASSLKGAGPYNEQFF. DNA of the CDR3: TGTGCCAGCAGCTTAAAGGGGGCGGGACCCTACAATGAGCAGTTCTTC.

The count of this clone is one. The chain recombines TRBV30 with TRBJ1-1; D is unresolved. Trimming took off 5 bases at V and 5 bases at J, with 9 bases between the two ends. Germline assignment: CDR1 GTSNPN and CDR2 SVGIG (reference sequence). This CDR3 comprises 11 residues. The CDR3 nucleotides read TGTGCCTGGTCGAGGGAGACTGAAGCTTTCTTT. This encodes CAWSRETEAFF.

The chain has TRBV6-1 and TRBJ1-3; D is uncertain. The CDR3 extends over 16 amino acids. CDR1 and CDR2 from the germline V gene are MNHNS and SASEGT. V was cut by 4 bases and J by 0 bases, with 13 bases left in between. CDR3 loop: CASSAPRFPSGNTIYF. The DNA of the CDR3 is TGTGCCAGCAGTGCACCCAGGTTTCCCTCTGGAAACACCATATATTTT.

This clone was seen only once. In DNA, the CDR3 is TGTGCCAGCAGCCAAGCAGCGGGAGGAAGGACCGGGGAGCTGTTTTTT. Its translation: CASSQAAGGRTGELFF. The chain is built from TRBV4-2 and TRBJ2-2; 9 bases line up with TRBD2. CDR3 length equals 16 residues. Germline V CDR1 and CDR2: LGHNA, YNFKEQ. V dropped 1 base and J dropped 5; count of bases not matched to a gene: 5.

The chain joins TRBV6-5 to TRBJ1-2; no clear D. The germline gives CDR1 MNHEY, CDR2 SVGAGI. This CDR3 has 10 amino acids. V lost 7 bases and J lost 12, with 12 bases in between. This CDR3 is CASTGGGNTF. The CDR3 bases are TGTGCCAGCACGGGAGGTGGAAACACCTTC.